This note documents a single TCR beta chain sequence. The CDR3 totals 14 residues. From germline, CDR1 is GTSNPN and CDR2 SVGIG (reference sequence). Trimming shortened V by 0 bases and J by 4 bases, and 12 bases separated the two germline ends. These data originate in a study of blood T cell repertoires in COVID-19. Sequenced by immunoSEQ multiplex PCR; TCRdb stores in-frame clones only, minus some. The data hold around 420,000 clones, with 70% to 90% observed a single time. The age range of participants was about 18 to 100 years, with residence in about 25 US areas. Sequenced input: PBMCs or T cells enriched from blood (not recorded which). The genes are TRBV30 and TRBJ1-2, with D tentatively TRBD1 (5 bases). The sequence was collected from a woman aged 40 to 50 with acute COVID-19. The CDR3, as DNA: TGTGCCTGGAGTGTACCAGGGTCCTTCTATGGCTACACCTTC. Protein: CAWSVPGSFYGYTF.